The 28 T cell receptor beta chains below were found in one sample sequenced in a study of blood T cell repertoires in COVID-19. The data were produced by immunoSEQ multiplex PCR, yet TCRdb's version contains in-frame clones alone and is incomplete. Counted here are some 66,000 clones, 90% to 95% occurring once; the ten biggest clones make up about 6.8%. The source material was peripheral blood. The source is a human donor in a cohort sampled during active COVID-19.

There are a few counts of this clone. The chain is built from TRBV28 and TRBJ1-5; tentative D call: TRBD1 (5 bases). The CDR3 extends over 15 amino acids. Germline CDR1 reads MDHEN; CDR2 reads SYDVKM. V gave up 3 bases and J gave up 1 base, with 10 bases separating them. This CDR3 is CASSFIQGSNQPQHF. In DNA, the CDR3 is TGTGCCAGCAGTTTCATTCAGGGCAGCAATCAGCCCCAGCATTTT. Full variable domain (remainder filled in from reference TRBV28 and TRBJ1-5): DVKVTQSSRYLVKRTGEKVFLECVQDMDHENMFWYRQDPGLGLRLIYFSYDVKMKEKGDIPEGYSVSREKKERFSLILESASTNQTSMYLCASSFIQGSNQPQHFGDGTRLSIL.

The rearrangement joins TRBV7-9 to TRBJ2-3, with a tentative D call TRBD2 (6 bases). Germline CDR1 is SEHNR and CDR2 is FQNEAQ (reference sequence). Trimming cost V 4 bases and J 1 base, with 18 bases left between them. The CDR3 is 17 residues long. CDR3 loop: CASSYPRRALGTDTQYF. The CDR3 DNA follows: TGTGCCAGCAGCTATCCTAGGAGGGCCCTCGGCACAGATACGCAGTATTTT.

CDR3 residues: CASSQESAGQGVAPQHF. The CDR3 DNA sequence: TGCGCCAGCAGCCAAGAGAGTGCCGGGCAGGGGGTAGCGCCCCAGCATTTT. This chain links TRBV4-3 with TRBJ1-5; the match to TRBD1 covers 7 bases. J was trimmed by 9 bases and V by 0 bases; bases with no gene match: 14. Germline CDR1 LGHNA, CDR2 YSLEER. This CDR3 comprises 17 residues.

This chain connects TRBV2 to TRBJ2-7; D gene uncertain. Trimming removed 4 bases at V and 5 bases at J, with 6 bases between. Germline CDR1 SNHLY, CDR2 FYNNEI. The length of the CDR3 is 11 residues. In DNA, the CDR3 is TGTGCCAGCAGTGGACTTAACGAGCAGTACTTC. Residues: CASSGLNEQYF.

The rearrangement uses TRBV7-9 and TRBJ2-7, with 7 bases that match TRBD2. Germline V CDR1 and CDR2: SEHNR, FQNEAQ (reference sequence). The CDR3 loop spans 15 amino acids. V shed 1 base and J 3 bases; nucleotides not matched to a gene: 6. In DNA form, the CDR3 reads TGTGCCAGCAGCTTAGTAAGCGGGGAGAGCTACGAGCAGTACTTC. This translates into CASSLVSGESYEQYF.

The rearrangement joins TRBV7-3 to TRBJ2-5; the D gene is possibly TRBD1 (6 bases). This CDR3 comprises 15 residues. Germline CDR1 reads SGHTA; CDR2 reads FQGTGA. V was cut by 5 bases and J by 5 bases, with 18 bases left in between. Here the CDR3 reads CASSLGQWVGETQYF. As DNA, the CDR3 is TGTGCCAGCAGCCTAGGACAGTGGGTAGGGGAGACCCAGTACTTC.

The gene calls are TRBV6-4 and TRBJ2-1, with 10 bases identical to TRBD2. The CDR3 length is 16 residues. CDR1 MRHNA and CDR2 SNTAGT come from the germline V gene. V dropped 0 bases and J dropped 3; count of bases not matched to a gene: 2. This CDR3 is CASSDSASGGYNEQFF. CDR3 DNA sequence: TGTGCCAGCAGTGACTCGGCTAGCGGGGGCTACAATGAGCAGTTCTTC.

The J gene is TRBJ2-3, the V gene TRBV7-3, with 12 nucleotides matching TRBD2. CDR1 is SGHTA, CDR2 FQGTGA, per germline. V dropped 9 bases and J dropped 4; count of bases not matched to a gene: 8. The CDR3 spans 15 residues. This CDR3 reads CASSPSGGVSDTQYF. CDR3 DNA sequence: TGTGCCAGTTCCCCTAGCGGGGGGGTGTCAGATACGCAGTATTTT.

V and J are TRBV7-2 and TRBJ2-2; D gene ambiguous. The CDR3 has 13 amino acids. CDR1 SGHTA and CDR2 FQGNSA come from the germline V gene. V lost 3 bases to trimming and J lost 6 bases, with 8 bases between them. CDR3 in amino acids: CASSFIEAGELFF. In DNA, the CDR3 is TGTGCCAGCAGCTTCATAGAAGCCGGGGAGCTGTTTTTT. Supplemented by reference TRBV7-2 and TRBJ2-2, the full variable domain reads GAGVSQSPSNKVTEKGKDVELRCDPISGHTALYWYRQSLGQGLEFLIYFQGNSAPDKSGLPSDRFSAERTGGSVSTLTIQRTQQEDSAVYLCASSFIEAGELFFGEGSRLTVL.

The chain has TRBV9 and TRBJ2-1; D might be TRBD2 (6 bases). Germline-derived CDR1 and CDR2 are SGDLS and YYNGEE. V lost 0 bases, J lost 7 bases, and 11 bases lay in between. This CDR3 is 14 amino acids long. CDR3 sequence (DNA): TGTGCCAGCAGCGTAGGGGGGGTCGAGAATGAGCAGTTCTTC. This sequence encodes CASSVGGVENEQFF.

The rearrangement links TRBV9 to TRBJ1-5; 10 bases align to TRBD1. Germline V lookup: CDR1 SGDLS, CDR2 YYNGEE. V trimming: 2 bases; J trimming: 5 bases; junction bases outside the gene matches: 1. This CDR3 has 14 amino acids. In DNA, the CDR3 is TGTGCCAGCAGCGTCGGGACAGGGGATCAGCCCCAGCATTTT. It encodes CASSVGTGDQPQHF.

V usage is TRBV9 and J usage is TRBJ2-5; 9 nucleotides match TRBD1. V lost 1 base and J lost 5; bases outside the gene matches: 9. The CDR3 has 16 residues. Germline V gene sequence: CDR1 SGDLS, CDR2 YYNGEE. The CDR3 DNA reads as TGTGCCAGCAGCGTATCTTCAGGACAGGGGAAGGAGACCCAGTACTTC. It is translated as CASSVSSGQGKETQYF.

This chain joins TRBV6-5 and TRBJ2-3; no definite D call. Trimming took off 5 bases at V and 3 bases at J, with 6 bases between the two ends. This CDR3 is built from 12 residues. Looked up from germline, CDR1 is MNHEY and CDR2 is SVGAGI. The CDR3 sequence is CASSLPTDTQYF. The CDR3, as DNA: TGTGCCAGCAGTCTCCCTACAGATACGCAGTATTTT.

This clone has a single count. The chain combines TRBV5-6 with TRBJ1-6, with D possibly matching TRBD1 (6 bases). Germline V gene sequence: CDR1 SGHDT, CDR2 YYEEEE. CDR3 length equals 16 residues. Trimming took off 0 bases at V and 9 bases at J, with 16 bases between the two ends. CDR3 bases: TGTGCCAGCAGCTTGGGGTACAGGGTACCAGGTTCACCCCTCCACTTT. Amino acid sequence: CASSLGYRVPGSPLHF.

The chain recombines TRBV9 with TRBJ2-2; a possible D gene is TRBD2 (7 bases). The CDR3 spans 17 residues. Between the trimmed V and J ends, which lost 3 bases and 0 bases, there was a span of 15 bases. The germline V gene has CDR1 SGDLS and CDR2 YYNGEE. The CDR3 here is CASSGRRGGANTGELFF. The CDR3 DNA follows: TGTGCCAGCAGCGGTCGAAGGGGGGGAGCGAACACCGGGGAGCTGTTTTTT.

V gene TRBV19 combines with J gene TRBJ2-7, with 7 positions matching TRBD1. J gave up 3 bases and V 4 bases, and 9 bases lay outside the gene matches. The CDR3 loop spans 15 amino acids. CDR1 and CDR2 (germline): LNHDA, SQIVND (reference sequence). The CDR3 region is CASSTRRQGLYEQYF. As DNA, the CDR3 is TGTGCCAGTAGTACCCGACGACAGGGTCTCTACGAGCAGTACTTC.

This chain joins TRBV2 and TRBJ2-3, with TRBD2 matching over 7 bases. Germline V gives CDR1 SNHLY, CDR2 FYNNEI. The trim removed 6 bases at V and 2 bases at J, leaving 5 bases unmatched. The CDR3 spans 14 residues. CDR3 sequence: CASSRDYYTDTQYF. As DNA, the CDR3 is TGTGCCAGCAGCCGGGACTATTACACAGATACGCAGTATTTT.

This sequence joins TRBV19 and TRBJ2-3; D not certain. This CDR3 region has 18 residues. Germline assignment: CDR1 LNHDA and CDR2 SQIVND (reference sequence). The V end was cut by 2 bases, the J end by 2 bases, with 20 bases between. The CDR3 loop is CASSIRSNGRLNTDTQYF. The CDR3 region has the DNA TGTGCCAGTAGTATAAGGAGTAACGGTCGGCTAAACACAGATACGCAGTATTTT.

The chain couples TRBV4-3 to TRBJ1-2; D ambiguous. V was trimmed by 1 base and J by 2 bases, leaving 11 bases between them. This CDR3 is built from 15 residues. The V gene's germline CDR1 is LGHNA and CDR2 YSLEER. DNA of the CDR3: TGCGCCAGCAGCCAAGTTTCAGGTGGGAACTATGGCTACACCTTC. As protein: CASSQVSGGNYGYTF.

This chain joins TRBV9 and TRBJ2-1; D perhaps matches TRBD2 (7 bases). The CDR3 loop spans 16 amino acids. V was cut by 0 bases and J by 6 bases, with 16 bases left in between. From germline, CDR1 is SGDLS and CDR2 YYNGEE. DNA of the CDR3: TGTGCCAGCAGCGTAGATCCGGCGGGGGCAACCAATGAGCAGTTCTTC. It encodes CASSVDPAGATNEQFF.

The chain employs TRBV15 and TRBJ1-1, with D possibly being TRBD1 (5 bases). The CDR3 has 15 amino acids. The V gene's germline CDR1 is LNHNV and CDR2 YYDKDF (reference sequence). The ends were cut back, 0 bases at V and 1 base at J, with 9 bases in the middle. As DNA, the CDR3 is TGTGCCACCAGCAGAGAACTACAGGAGAACACTGAAGCTTTCTTT. Its protein product is CATSRELQENTEAFF.

V gene TRBV19 combines with J gene TRBJ1-1; D might be TRBD1 (6 bases). The CDR3 consists of 13 residues. Germline V gene lookup returns CDR1 LNHDA and CDR2 SQIVND (reference sequence). The V end lost 5 bases, the J end lost 3 bases, and 10 bases lay between the germline ends. CDR3 DNA: TGTGCCAGTAGTTGGGGGGGCCACACTGAAGCTTTCTTT. Translation: CASSWGGHTEAFF.

The chain combines TRBV18 with TRBJ1-6; 7 bases agree with TRBD1. Germline-derived CDR1 and CDR2 are KGHSH and LQKENI. After removal of 5 bases from V and 5 bases from J, the junction contained 6 bases not matched to a gene. This CDR3 is 15 amino acids long. The CDR3 DNA follows: TGTGCCAGCTCATGGAGTACAGGGGATAATTCACCCCTCCACTTT. Its protein is CASSWSTGDNSPLHF.

V gene TRBV7-2 combines with J gene TRBJ2-3; D perhaps matches TRBD2 (7 bases). The germline V gene has CDR1 SGHTA and CDR2 FQGNSA. This CDR3 has 17 amino acids. V was shortened by 1 base and J by 3 bases, with 17 bases between the two germline ends. This CDR3 is CASSLGSGGGFTDTQYF. CDR3 coding DNA: TGTGCCAGCAGCTTAGGTTCCGGCGGGGGCTTTACAGATACGCAGTATTTT.

Regarding this clone: This same CDR3 is encoded by further DNA sequences in the sample. The V call is TRBV5-1, the J call TRBJ2-7; 8 positions agree with TRBD1. Germline CDR1 and CDR2: SGHRS and YFSETQ. CDR3 length: 14 residues. With V trimmed by 0 bases and J by 4 bases, 3 bases remained unmatched. DNA for the CDR3: TGCGCCAGCAGCTTGGCTGGACAGGGTTACGAGCAGTACTTC. Its translation: CASSLAGQGYEQYF.

The genes are TRBV19 and TRBJ2-2; D call uncertain. Germline V gives CDR1 LNHDA, CDR2 SQIVND (reference sequence). Between the trimmed V and J ends, which lost 7 bases and 7 bases, there was a span of 7 bases. The CDR3 spans 11 residues. CDR3 in amino acids: CASNGNGELFF. Written as DNA, the CDR3 is TGTGCCAGTAATGGCAACGGGGAGCTGTTTTTT.

The chain joins TRBV9 to TRBJ2-1; possible D gene TRBD2, 5 bases. The CDR3 length is 13 residues. CDR1 and CDR2 from the germline V gene are SGDLS and YYNGEE. Trimming left V 4 bases short and J 9 bases short, with 14 bases between. The CDR3 loop reads CASSTSGVAEQFF. The CDR3 DNA sequence: TGTGCCAGCAGCACCTCCGGGGTAGCTGAGCAGTTCTTC.

The sample holds a few counts of this clone. CDR3 DNA: TGTGCCAGCAGCGACAGGGGGAATTCACCCCTCCACTTT. This gives the protein CASSDRGNSPLHF. This chain connects TRBV7-3 to TRBJ1-6; 9 nucleotides align to TRBD1. Per germline, CDR1 SGHTA and CDR2 FQGTGA. V lost 5 bases to trimming and J lost 7 bases; unmatched junction nucleotides: 0. CDR3 length: 13 amino acids.